The clone carrying this TCR beta chain occurred a few times. These data come from a study of blood T cell repertoires in COVID-19. Study as a whole: COVID-19 samples collected from the United States, Italy and Spain covered acute and convalescent phases.

Authors' processing steps: Researchers report that nucleated cell counts were estimated from reference gene primer amplification. TCRdb's table, derived via immunoSEQ multiplex PCR, lists solely in-frame clones and lacks some. The V and J calls and clone size are taken from that table; D and trimming were inferred from the DNA. The sample contains just under 20,000 clones, more than 70% of which appear only once. This CDR3 comprises 15 residues. V lost 4 bases, J lost 6 bases, and 9 bases stayed unmatched. Germline-derived CDR1 and CDR2 are SGHDN and FVKESK. The specimen was peripheral blood. The V call is TRBV14, the J call TRBJ2-1; 7 bases fit TRBD1. This clonotype was obtained from a human donor in a cohort sampled during active COVID-19. The CDR3: CASSLLSGTVNEQFF. The CDR3 DNA reads as TGTGCCAGCAGCCTCTTGTCCGGGACAGTCAATGAGCAGTTCTTC. Looking up the rest from reference TRBV14 and TRBJ2-1 gives the full variable domain: EAGVTQFPSHSVIEKGQTVTLRCDPISGHDNLYWYRRVMGKEIKFLLHFVKESKQDESGMPNNRFLAERTGGTYSTLKVQPAELEDSGVYFCASSLLSGTVNEQFFGPGTRLTVL.